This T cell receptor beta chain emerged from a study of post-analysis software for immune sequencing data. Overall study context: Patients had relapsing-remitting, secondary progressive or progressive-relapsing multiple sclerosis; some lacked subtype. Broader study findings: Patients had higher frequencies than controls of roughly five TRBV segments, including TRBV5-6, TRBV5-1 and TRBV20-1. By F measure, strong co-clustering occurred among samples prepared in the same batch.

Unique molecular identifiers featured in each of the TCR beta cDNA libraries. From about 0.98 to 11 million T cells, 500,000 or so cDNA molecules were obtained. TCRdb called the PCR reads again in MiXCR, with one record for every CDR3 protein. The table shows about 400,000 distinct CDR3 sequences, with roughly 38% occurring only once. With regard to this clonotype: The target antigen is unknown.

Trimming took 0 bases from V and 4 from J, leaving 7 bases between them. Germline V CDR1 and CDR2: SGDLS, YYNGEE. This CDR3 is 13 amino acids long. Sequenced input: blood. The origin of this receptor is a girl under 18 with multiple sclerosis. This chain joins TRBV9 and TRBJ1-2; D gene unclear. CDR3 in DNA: TGTGCCAGCAGCGTAGGGGAGTCCTATGGCTACACCTTC. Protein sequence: CASSVGESYGYTF. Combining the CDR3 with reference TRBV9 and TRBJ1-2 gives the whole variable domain DSGVTQTPKHLITATGQRVTLRCSPRSGDLSVYWYQQSLDQGLQFLIQYYNGEERAKGNILERFSAQQFPDLHSELNLSSLELGDSALYFCASSVGESYGYTFGSGTRLTVV.